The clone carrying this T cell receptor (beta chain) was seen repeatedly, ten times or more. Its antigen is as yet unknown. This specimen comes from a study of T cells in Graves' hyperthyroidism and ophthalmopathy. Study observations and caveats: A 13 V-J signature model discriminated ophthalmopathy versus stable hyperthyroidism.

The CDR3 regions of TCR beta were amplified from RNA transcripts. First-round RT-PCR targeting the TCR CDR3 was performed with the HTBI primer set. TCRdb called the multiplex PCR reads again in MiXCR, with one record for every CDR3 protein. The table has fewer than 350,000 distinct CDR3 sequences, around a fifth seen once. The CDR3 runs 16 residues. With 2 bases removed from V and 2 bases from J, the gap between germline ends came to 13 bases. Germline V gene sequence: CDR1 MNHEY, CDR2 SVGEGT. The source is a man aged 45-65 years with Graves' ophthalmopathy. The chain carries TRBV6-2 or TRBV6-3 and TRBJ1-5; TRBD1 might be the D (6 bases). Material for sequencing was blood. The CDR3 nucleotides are TGTGCCAGCAGTTACCCTATTTACAGGGGCAATCAGCCCCAGCATTTT. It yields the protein CASSYPIYRGNQPQHF.